These 3 T cell receptor beta chains originate from one sample sequenced in a study of T cells in Graves' hyperthyroidism and ophthalmopathy. Amplification targeted TCR beta CDR3 regions from RNA transcripts. The HTBI set primed first-round TCR CDR3 RT-PCR. In TCRdb, the multiplex PCR reads were re-called with MiXCR into one record per CDR3 protein. The table lists about 570,000 distinct CDR3 sequences, approximately 44% of them singletons. The sample was peripheral blood or thyroid tissue (not recorded which). These receptor sequences come from an adult woman with Graves' disease, either hyperthyroidism or ophthalmopathy (not recorded which).

This clonotype was observed many times. The rearrangement uses TRBV12-3 or TRBV12-4 and TRBJ1-1; tentatively, D is TRBD1 (6 bases). V was pared by 3 bases and J by 8 bases, with 13 bases between. The CDR3 is made up of 13 amino acids. In nucleotides, the CDR3 is TGTGCCAGCAGTTTCCCGGGACACCGAGAAGCTTTCTTT. Translating it yields CASSFPGHREAFF.

This clonotype was counted many times. The gene calls are TRBV7-9 and TRBJ1-1; no clear D. V was cut by 4 bases and J by 1 base, with 7 bases left in between. The germline gives CDR1 SEHNR, CDR2 FQNEAQ (reference sequence). The CDR3 runs 13 residues. The CDR3 loop reads CASSSSANTEAFF. CDR3 DNA: TGTGCCAGCAGCTCCTCAGCGAACACTGAAGCTTTCTTT.

Comments on this clonotype: The CDR3 does not close with the conserved phenylalanine or tryptophan, likely indicating a read error. This sequence joins TRBV4-1 and TRBJ1-5; D not resolved. Trimming took 0 bases from V and 7 from J, leaving 13 bases between them. CDR1 and CDR2 (germline): MGHRA, YSYEKL. The CDR3 length is 15 residues. The CDR3 DNA reads as TGCGCCAGCAGCCAAGACGAGAGGGTCGGACAGCCCCAGCATTGT. Encoded protein: CASSQDERVGQPQHC.